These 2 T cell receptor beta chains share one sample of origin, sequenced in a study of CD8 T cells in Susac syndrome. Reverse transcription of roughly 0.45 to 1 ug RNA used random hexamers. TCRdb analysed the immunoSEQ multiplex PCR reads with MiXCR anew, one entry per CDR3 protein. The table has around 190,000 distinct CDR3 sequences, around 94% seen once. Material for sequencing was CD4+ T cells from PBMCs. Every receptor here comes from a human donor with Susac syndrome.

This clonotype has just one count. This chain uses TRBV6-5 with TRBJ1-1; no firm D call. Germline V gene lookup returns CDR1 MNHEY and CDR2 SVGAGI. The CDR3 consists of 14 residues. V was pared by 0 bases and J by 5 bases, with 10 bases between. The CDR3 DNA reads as TGTGCCAGCAGTTACTCCTCCCTGGGGACTGAAGCTTTCTTT. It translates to CASSYSSLGTEAFF.

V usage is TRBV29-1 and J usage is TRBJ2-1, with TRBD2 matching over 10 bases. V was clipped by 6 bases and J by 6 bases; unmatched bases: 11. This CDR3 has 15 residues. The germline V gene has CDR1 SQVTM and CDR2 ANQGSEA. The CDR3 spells CSVEPTSGVSNEQFF. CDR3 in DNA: TGCAGCGTCGAACCTACTAGCGGGGTAAGCAATGAGCAGTTCTTC.